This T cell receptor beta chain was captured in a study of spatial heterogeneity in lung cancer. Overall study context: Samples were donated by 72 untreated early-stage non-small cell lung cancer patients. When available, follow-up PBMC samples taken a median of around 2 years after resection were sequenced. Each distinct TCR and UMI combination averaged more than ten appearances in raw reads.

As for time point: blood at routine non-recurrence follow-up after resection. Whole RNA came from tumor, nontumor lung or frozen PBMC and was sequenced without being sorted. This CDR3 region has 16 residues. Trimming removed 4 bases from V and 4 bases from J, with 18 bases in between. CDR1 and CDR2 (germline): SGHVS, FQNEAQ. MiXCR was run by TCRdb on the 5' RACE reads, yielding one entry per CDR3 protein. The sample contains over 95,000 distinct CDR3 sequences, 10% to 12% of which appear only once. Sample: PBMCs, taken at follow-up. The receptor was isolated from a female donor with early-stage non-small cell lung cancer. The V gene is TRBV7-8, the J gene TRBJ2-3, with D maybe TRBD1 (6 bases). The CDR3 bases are TGTGCCAGCAGCTCCCACAGGGCTACTCTGTCAGATACGCAGTATTTT. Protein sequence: CASSSHRATLSDTQYF.